A single sample gave rise to the 19 T cell receptor beta chains below, sequenced in a study of graft-versus-host responses after intestinal transplantation. Sequenced by immunoSEQ multiplex PCR; TCRdb stores in-frame clones only, minus some. The table has about 14,000 clones, approximately 30% seen once. Plated together were 200,000 CFSE-labeled responder cells and 200,000 irradiated, violet-dye-labeled stimulator cells. Material: alloreactive CD8+ T cells from a mixed lymphocyte reaction culture, obtained before intestinal transplant. The subset was: CFSE-low proliferating T cells sorted from roughly six-day pre-transplant mixed lymphocyte reaction (GvH or HvG direction). All receptors derive from a human patient who received an intestinal transplant.

A few counts support this clone. The chain joins TRBV4-1 to TRBJ2-7; 9 bases are shared with TRBD2. The CDR3 length is 15 residues. Trimming removed 1 base from V and 5 bases from J; junction bases left unmatched: 6. Germline CDR1 is MGHRA and CDR2 is YSYEKL. The CDR3 spells CASSQAGGGADEQYF. The CDR3 coding sequence is TGCGCCAGCAGCCAAGCCGGCGGGGGGGCCGACGAGCAGTACTTC.

This chain connects TRBV27 to TRBJ2-1; tentative D call: TRBD1 (5 bases). The germline V gene encodes CDR1 MNHEY and CDR2 SMNVEV (reference sequence). The germline V and J ends were trimmed by 4 bases and 4 bases, with 5 bases remaining between them. The CDR3 covers 12 residues. CDR3 DNA sequence: TGTGCCAGCAGTTCAGGGTACAATGAGCAGTTCTTC. It is translated as CASSSGYNEQFF.

CDR3 sequence (DNA): TGTGCCAGTAGCCTGGGGTCGGGGGGGCCCTACGAGCAGTACTTC. It codes for CASSLGSGGPYEQYF. This chain joins TRBV19 and TRBJ2-7; 8 positions agree with TRBD2. Per the germline V gene, CDR1 is LNHDA and CDR2 is SQIVND (reference sequence). The CDR3 is made up of 15 amino acids. V lost 6 bases and J lost 2; bases outside the gene matches: 9. The full variable domain, its missing parts supplied by reference TRBV19 and TRBJ2-7, is DGGITQSPKYLFRKEGQNVTLSCEQNLNHDAMYWYRQDPGQGLRLIYYSQIVNDFQKGDIAEGYSVSREKKESFPLTVTSAQKNPTAFYLCASSLGSGGPYEQYFGPGTRLTVT.

This clone occurred a few times. This chain connects TRBV10-2 to TRBJ2-6, with D possibly being TRBD1 (5 bases). Germline V gene data show CDR1 as WSHSY and CDR2 as SAAADI. CDR3 length equals 15 residues. V lost 2 bases and J 4 bases, leaving 9 bases between the germline ends. This chain's CDR3 is CASSEGATGANVLTF. DNA for the CDR3: TGCGCCAGCAGTGAGGGGGCGACGGGGGCCAACGTCCTGACTTTC.

The chain recombines TRBV7-9 with TRBJ2-2; perhaps TRBD2 as D (5 bases). Per germline, CDR1 SEHNR and CDR2 FQNEAQ (reference sequence). The CDR3 has 15 residues. The ends were cut back, 5 bases at V and 1 base at J, with 11 bases in the middle. The DNA of the CDR3 is TGTGCCAGCAGCATGGACTTCCAGAACACCGGGGAGCTGTTTTTT. Residues: CASSMDFQNTGELFF. The full variable domain, with the rest looked up from reference TRBV7-9 and TRBJ2-2, is DTGVSQNPRHKITKRGQNVTFRCDPISEHNRLYWYRQTLGQGPEFLTYFQNEAQLEKSRLLSDRFSAERPKGSFSTLEIQRTEQGDSAMYLCASSMDFQNTGELFFGEGSRLTVL.

CDR3 in amino acids: CASSLVGGDTEAFF. DNA of the CDR3: TGTGCCAGCAGCTTAGTAGGGGGCGACACTGAAGCTTTCTTT. The chain is built from TRBV7-2 and TRBJ1-1; 7 bases line up with TRBD1. J lost 3 bases, V lost 1 base, and 2 bases had no gene match. CDR1 is SGHTA, CDR2 FQGNSA, per germline. The CDR3 loop spans 14 amino acids. The full variable domain, its missing parts supplied by reference TRBV7-2 and TRBJ1-1, is GAGVSQSPSNKVTEKGKDVELRCDPISGHTALYWYRQSLGQGLEFLIYFQGNSAPDKSGLPSDRFSAERTGGSVSTLTIQRTQQEDSAVYLCASSLVGGDTEAFFGQGTRLTVV.

V gene TRBV6-6 combines with J gene TRBJ1-1; tentative D call: TRBD1 (6 bases). From germline, CDR1 is MNHNY and CDR2 SVGAGI (reference sequence). The CDR3 is 14 residues long. Trimming shortened V by 6 bases and J by 1 base, and 12 bases separated the two germline ends. The CDR3 DNA follows: TGTGCCAGCAGCGAGGGGGACGAGAACACTGAAGCTTTCTTT. This translates into CASSEGDENTEAFF.

This chain links TRBV7-2 with TRBJ1-4; TRBD1 agrees at 8 bases. Germline trimming cut 2 bases from V and 0 bases from J; bases unmatched to any gene: 5. From germline, CDR1 is SGHTA and CDR2 FQGNSA. This CDR3 comprises 17 residues. The CDR3 spells CASSLYGTGATNEKLFF. CDR3 bases: TGTGCCAGCAGCTTATACGGGACAGGAGCAACTAATGAAAAACTGTTTTTT.

This clone was seen only a few times. This sequence joins TRBV7-9 and TRBJ2-1, with a tentative D call TRBD1 (5 bases). The CDR3 spans 16 residues. Germline CDR1 and CDR2: SEHNR and FQNEAQ (reference sequence). V lost 2 bases and J lost 5, with 16 bases in between. CDR3: CASSLSVAGINNEQFF. The CDR3 coding sequence is TGTGCCAGCAGCTTATCGGTGGCAGGGATAAACAATGAGCAGTTCTTC.

This clone has just a few counts. The V and J genes are TRBV13 and TRBJ2-3, with 8 bases aligning to TRBD2. CDR3 length: 15 residues. Germline V gene data show CDR1 as PRHDT and CDR2 as FYEKMQ (reference sequence). V dropped 1 base and J dropped 1; count of bases not matched to a gene: 1. In DNA, the CDR3 is TGTGCCAGCAGCTTAGCGGGGGGGCGCACAGATACGCAGTATTTT. Translated, it gives CASSLAGGRTDTQYF. Full variable domain (missing parts from reference TRBV13 and TRBJ2-3): AAGVIQSPRHLIKEKRETATLKCYPIPRHDTVYWYQQGPGQDPQFLISFYEKMQSDKGSIPDRFSAQQFSDYHSELNMSSLELGDSALYFCASSLAGGRTDTQYFGPGTRLTVL.

The chain links TRBV19 to TRBJ1-1; 8 bases fit TRBD1. The CDR3 covers 16 residues. Trimming at V came to 4 bases and at J to 1 base, leaving 8 bases not matched to a gene. Germline V gene data show CDR1 as LNHDA and CDR2 as SQIVND (reference sequence). The CDR3 DNA sequence: TGTGCCAGTAGTAAAGGACAGGGATATTGGAACACTGAAGCTTTCTTT. As protein: CASSKGQGYWNTEAFF.

The genes are TRBV10-3 and TRBJ1-2, with TRBD1 matching 8 bases. Germline V gives CDR1 ENHRY, CDR2 SYGVKD. V shed 7 bases and J 5 bases; nucleotides not matched to a gene: 15. This CDR3 has 16 amino acids. The chain's CDR3 is CAIMGRTGRTDYGYTF. In DNA, the CDR3 is TGTGCCATCATGGGAAGGACAGGGCGAACGGATTATGGCTACACCTTC.

This clone was counted only a few times. This sequence joins TRBV9 and TRBJ2-2; D is undetermined. Germline CDR1 reads SGDLS; CDR2 reads YYNGEE. With 0 bases removed from V and 7 bases from J, the gap between germline ends came to 4 bases. CDR3 size: 12 residues. The CDR3 protein is CASSVDNGELFF. DNA for the CDR3: TGTGCCAGCAGCGTAGATAACGGGGAGCTGTTTTTT.

There are a few counts of this clone. The chain has TRBV27 and TRBJ2-1; 11 positions match TRBD1. The V and J ends lost 6 bases and 0 bases, in that order; junction bases with no gene match: 4. CDR1 and CDR2 from the germline V gene are MNHEY and SMNVEV (reference sequence). CDR3 size: 16 residues. CDR3 sequence reads: CASRSGTGGSYNEQFF. As DNA, the CDR3 is TGTGCCAGCAGATCCGGGACAGGGGGCTCCTACAATGAGCAGTTCTTC.

The chain has TRBV6-5 and TRBJ2-7; maybe TRBD2 (6 bases). V was cut by 3 bases and J by 3 bases, with 15 bases left in between. CDR1 is MNHEY, CDR2 SVGAGI, per germline. The CDR3 loop spans 15 amino acids. CDR3 residues: CASSYSETSRYEQYF. The CDR3, as DNA: TGTGCCAGCAGTTATTCGGAGACTAGTCGCTACGAGCAGTACTTC.

By share, this clone ranks as medium-sized. The V call is TRBV27, the J call TRBJ1-1; TRBD1 might be the D (6 bases). Trimming cost V 6 bases and J 4 bases, with 12 bases left between them. The CDR3 is made up of 13 amino acids. Germline values: CDR1 MNHEY, CDR2 SMNVEV (reference sequence). This CDR3 is CASSDRTSTEAFF. CDR3 DNA: TGTGCCAGCAGCGACAGGACCAGCACTGAAGCTTTCTTT.

The genes are TRBV7-8 and TRBJ1-5; 10 bases are a match to TRBD1. Trimming removed 5 bases from V and 4 bases from J; junction bases left unmatched: 11. Germline V gene lookup returns CDR1 SGHVS and CDR2 FQNEAQ. The CDR3 loop spans 17 amino acids. DNA of the CDR3: TGTGCCAGCAGCGCCGTCAGACAGGGGGCGGGAAATCAGCCCCAGCATTTT. This gives the protein CASSAVRQGAGNQPQHF.

The chain employs TRBV19 and TRBJ2-7; 11 positions agree with TRBD2. V was clipped by 5 bases and J by 4 bases; unmatched bases: 7. The germline CDR1 and CDR2 sequences are LNHDA and SQIVND (reference sequence). There are 15 residues in the CDR3. As DNA, the CDR3 is TGTGCCAGTAGTGGACTAGCGGGCCCTCTTTACGAGCAGTACTTC. Translated: CASSGLAGPLYEQYF. Based on the CDR3 plus reference TRBV19 and TRBJ2-7, the full variable domain is DGGITQSPKYLFRKEGQNVTLSCEQNLNHDAMYWYRQDPGQGLRLIYYSQIVNDFQKGDIAEGYSVSREKKESFPLTVTSAQKNPTAFYLCASSGLAGPLYEQYFGPGTRLTVT.

This clone is medium-sized within its sample. The chain links TRBV7-9 to TRBJ2-7; maybe TRBD2 (6 bases). The CDR3 spans 14 residues. In germline, CDR1 is SEHNR, CDR2 FQNEAQ (reference sequence). Trimming stripped 3 bases from V and 2 bases from J, with 11 bases between. The CDR3 DNA reads TGTGCCAGCAGCTTTTCCGGGACTGCCTACGAGCAGTACTTC. Translation gives CASSFSGTAYEQYF.